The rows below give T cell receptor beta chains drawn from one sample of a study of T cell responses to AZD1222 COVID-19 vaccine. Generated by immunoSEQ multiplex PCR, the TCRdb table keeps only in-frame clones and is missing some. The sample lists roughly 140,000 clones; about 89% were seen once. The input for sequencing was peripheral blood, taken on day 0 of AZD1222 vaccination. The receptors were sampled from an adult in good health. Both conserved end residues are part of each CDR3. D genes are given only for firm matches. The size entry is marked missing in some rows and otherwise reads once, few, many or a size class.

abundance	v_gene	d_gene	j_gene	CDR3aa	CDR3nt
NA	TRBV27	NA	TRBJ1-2	CASSLSGAPLWGGYTF	TGTGCCAGCAGTTTATCCGGGGCCCCCCTATGGGGTGGCTACACCTTC
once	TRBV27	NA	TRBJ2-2	CASSLSLGELFF	TGTGCCAGCAGTTTGTCACTAGGGGAGCTGTTTTTT
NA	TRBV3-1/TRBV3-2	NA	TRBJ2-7	CASSQAAGASYEQYF	TGTGCCAGCAGCCAAGCGGCGGGGGCTTCCTACGAGCAGTACTTC
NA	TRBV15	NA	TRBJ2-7	CATSSDRLSYEQYF	TGTGCCACCAGCAGTGACAGGCTCTCCTACGAGCAGTACTTC
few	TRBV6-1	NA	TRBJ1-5	CASSEGSSFWVSNQPQHF	TGTGCCAGCAGTGAGGGGTCCTCCTTCTGGGTGAGCAATCAGCCCCAGCATTTT
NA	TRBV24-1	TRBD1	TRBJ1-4	CATPTDGTENEKLFF	TGTGCCACCCCGACCGACGGGACAGAGAATGAAAAACTGTTTTTT
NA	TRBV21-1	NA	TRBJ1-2	CASSKMPLGQPNYGYTF	TGTGCCAGCAGCAAAATGCCCCTGGGACAGCCGAACTATGGCTACACCTTC
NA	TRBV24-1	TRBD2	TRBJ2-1	CATRIKLGDYIYNEQFF	TGTGCCACCCGAATTAAGCTCGGGGACTACATCTACAATGAGCAGTTCTTC
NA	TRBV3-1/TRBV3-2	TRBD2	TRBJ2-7	CASSQVLLAGDAYEQYF	TGTGCCAGCAGCCAAGTGTTACTAGCGGGAGACGCTTACGAGCAGTACTTC
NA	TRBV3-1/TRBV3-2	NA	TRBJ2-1	CASSHLRGPSGNSYNEQFF	TGTGCCAGCAGCCACCTCAGAGGCCCCAGCGGCAACTCCTACAATGAGCAGTTCTTC
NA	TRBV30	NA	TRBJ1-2	CAWISRGGTGYTF	TGTGCCTGGATTTCCAGGGGCGGAACTGGCTACACCTTC
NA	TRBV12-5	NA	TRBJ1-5	CASENRGQPQHF	TGTGCTAGTGAGAATAGGGGGCAGCCCCAGCATTTT
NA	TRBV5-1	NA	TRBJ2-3	CASSLGRDTDTQYF	TGCGCCAGCAGCTTGGGGAGAGACACAGATACGCAGTATTTT
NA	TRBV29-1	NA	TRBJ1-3	CSALQRGTIYF	TGCAGCGCCCTCCAGAGAGGCACCATATATTTT
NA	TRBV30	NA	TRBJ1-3	CAWSVVGNTIYF	TGTGCCTGGAGTGTAGTGGGAAACACCATATATTTT
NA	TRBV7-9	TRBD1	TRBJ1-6	CASSLADRANSPLHF	TGTGCCAGCAGCTTAGCGGACAGGGCCAATTCACCCCTCCACTTT
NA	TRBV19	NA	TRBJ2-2	CASIDPRVTGELFF	TGTGCCAGTATCGACCCCAGGGTCACCGGGGAGCTGTTTTTT
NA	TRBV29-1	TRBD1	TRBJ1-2	CSVTDRGYGYTF	TGCAGCGTTACTGACAGGGGATATGGCTACACCTTC
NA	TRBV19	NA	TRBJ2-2	CASSIVVEDSELFF	TGTGCCAGTAGTATAGTCGTCGAAGATTCGGAGCTGTTTTTT
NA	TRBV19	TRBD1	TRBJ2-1	CASSMGQGPTNEQFF	TGTGCCAGTAGTATGGGACAGGGTCCCACCAATGAGCAGTTCTTC
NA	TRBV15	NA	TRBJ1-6	CATSRGSRDGSGPLHF	TGTGCCACCAGCAGAGGGAGTCGGGACGGTTCAGGACCCCTCCACTTT
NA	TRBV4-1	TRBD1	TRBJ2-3	CASSQEMDRGPRSDTQYF	TGCGCCAGCAGCCAAGAGATGGACAGGGGGCCCAGATCAGATACGCAGTATTTT
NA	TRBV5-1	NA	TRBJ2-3	CASMWQKADTQYF	TGCGCCAGCATGTGGCAAAAGGCAGATACGCAGTATTTT
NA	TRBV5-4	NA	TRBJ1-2	CASSPDSTGYTF	TGTGCCAGCAGCCCCGACAGTACCGGCTACACCTTC
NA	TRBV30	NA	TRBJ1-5	CAWSVQSGNQPQHF	TGTGCCTGGAGTGTACAGTCAGGGAATCAGCCCCAGCATTTT
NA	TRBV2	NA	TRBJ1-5	CASSVQLSNQPQHF	TGTGCCAGCAGTGTTCAGCTAAGCAATCAGCCCCAGCATTTT
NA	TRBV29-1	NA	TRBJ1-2	CSVDGLSNYGYTF	TGCAGCGTTGATGGCCTCAGTAACTATGGCTACACCTTC
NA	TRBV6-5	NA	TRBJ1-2	CASSYSSSFNYGYTF	TGTGCCAGCAGTTACTCGAGCAGCTTTAACTATGGCTACACCTTC
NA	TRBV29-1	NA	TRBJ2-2	CSVGTANTGELFF	TGCAGCGTTGGGACGGCCAACACCGGGGAGCTGTTTTTT
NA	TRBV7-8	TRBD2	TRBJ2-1	CASSRRATSGRDNEQFF	TGTGCCAGCAGCCGCCGGGCCACTAGCGGGAGGGACAATGAGCAGTTCTTC
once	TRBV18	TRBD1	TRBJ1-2	CASSSGQTLELNTF	TGTGCCAGCTCATCGGGACAGACCCTTGAGCTTAACACCTTC
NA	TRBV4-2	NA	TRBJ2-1	CASSQVQGGRGNEQFF	TGTGCCAGCAGCCAAGTTCAGGGGGGCCGCGGGAATGAGCAGTTCTTC
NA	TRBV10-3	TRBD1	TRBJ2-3	CAISRTGASTDTQYF	TGTGCCATCAGTAGGACAGGGGCCAGCACAGATACGCAGTATTTT
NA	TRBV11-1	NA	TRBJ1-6	CASSLAGASSPLHF	TGTGCCAGCAGCTTAGCGGGCGCCTCATCACCCCTCCACTTT
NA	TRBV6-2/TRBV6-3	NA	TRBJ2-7	CASSYSSREQYF	TGTGCCAGCAGTTACTCGAGTCGGGAGCAGTACTTC
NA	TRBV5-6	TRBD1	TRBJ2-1	CASSWTGGPNEQFF	TGTGCCAGCAGCTGGACAGGGGGCCCCAATGAGCAGTTCTTC
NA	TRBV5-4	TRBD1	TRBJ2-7	CASSLTGQGFGEQYF	TGTGCCAGCAGCTTGACGGGACAGGGGTTTGGCGAGCAGTACTTC
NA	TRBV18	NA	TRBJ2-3	CASSLSTDTQYF	TGTGCCAGCTCCCTCAGCACAGATACGCAGTATTTT
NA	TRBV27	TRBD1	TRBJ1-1	CASIGTGSMNTEAFF	TGTGCCAGTATCGGGACAGGGTCTATGAACACTGAAGCTTTCTTT
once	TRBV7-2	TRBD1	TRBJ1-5	CASSSQGTSNQPQHF	TGTGCCAGCAGCTCACAGGGGACGAGCAATCAGCCCCAGCATTTT
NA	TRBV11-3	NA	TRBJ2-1	CASRGANEQFF	TGTGCCAGCCGTGGCGCAAATGAGCAGTTCTTC
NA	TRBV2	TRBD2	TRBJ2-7	CASSGPLLAGDFEQYF	TGTGCCAGCAGTGGGCCGTTACTAGCGGGAGATTTTGAGCAGTACTTC
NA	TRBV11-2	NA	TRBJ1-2	CASSPQVRRGPLNYGYTF	TGTGCCAGCAGCCCTCAAGTACGGCGGGGCCCTCTTAACTATGGCTACACCTTC
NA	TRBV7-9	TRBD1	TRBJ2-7	CASSRTGYEQYF	TGTGCCAGCAGCCGGACAGGATACGAGCAGTACTTC
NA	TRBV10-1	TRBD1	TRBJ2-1	CASSGLRDSLDEQFF	TGCGCCAGCAGTGGCCTCCGGGACAGCCTGGATGAGCAGTTCTTC
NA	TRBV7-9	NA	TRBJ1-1	CASSFAIEMTEAFF	TGTGCCAGCAGCTTCGCGATCGAGATGACTGAAGCTTTCTTT
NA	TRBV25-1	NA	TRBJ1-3	CASSEFKPGGTIYF	TGTGCCAGCAGTGAGTTTAAACCTGGAGGCACCATATATTTT